Following are 14 T cell receptor beta chains from one sample sequenced in a study of cytomegalovirus exposure and HLA in healthy donors. The PCR was carried out with 60 Vbeta primers and 13 Jbeta primers. Libraries were prepared by immunoSEQ multiplex PCR; TCRdb keeps only in-frame clonotypes and omits some of them. The data contain around 130,000 clones, around four fifths of them seen just once; the ten biggest clones take up 2.1%. The specimen was PBMCs. These receptors originate from a woman in her forties in good health and CMV-seropositive.

There are a few counts of this clone. This rearrangement joins TRBV6-6 to TRBJ1-2, with D perhaps matching TRBD1 (6 bases). The CDR3 contains 15 residues. Germline V gene data show CDR1 as MNHNY and CDR2 as SVGAGI (reference sequence). Deletions cut 0 bases from V and 3 bases from J, with 11 bases between. The CDR3 DNA sequence: TGTGCCAGCAGTTACTCGCTACAGGGTGACTATGGCTACACCTTC. Translating it yields CASSYSLQGDYGYTF.

The J gene is TRBJ2-7, the V gene TRBV7-9, with TRBD2 matching over 8 bases. Germline CDR1 reads SEHNR; CDR2 reads FQNEAQ (reference sequence). The V segment lost 4 bases and the J segment 0 bases; nucleotides outside the gene matches: 5. The CDR3 has 15 amino acids. CDR3 DNA: TGTGCCAGCAGCTCATCGGGAGGGAGCTCCTACGAGCAGTACTTC. Its translation: CASSSSGGSSYEQYF.

In nucleotides, the CDR3 is TGCGCCAGCAGTGAAGGCCAGGGGGCAACCCTTGACACTGAAGCTTTCTTT. It translates to CASSEGQGATLDTEAFF. The chain uses TRBV10-1 and TRBJ1-1, with 8 bases fitting TRBD1. Germline V CDR1 and CDR2: WNHNN, SYGVQD (reference sequence). This CDR3 comprises 17 residues. Unmatched junction bases numbered 12, after V lost 3 bases and J lost 3 bases.

The V and J genes are TRBV9 and TRBJ1-1; the D gene is possibly TRBD1 (6 bases). Germline CDR1 SGDLS, CDR2 YYNGEE. Trimming removed 3 bases at V and 1 base at J, with 16 bases between. The CDR3 consists of 16 residues. The CDR3 nucleotides read TGTGCCAGCAGCGGAGGAAATACAGGGCAGAACACTGAAGCTTTCTTT. It is translated as CASSGGNTGQNTEAFF.

The genes are TRBV5-4 and TRBJ2-1; 13 bases match TRBD2. J was trimmed by 6 bases and V by 3 bases; bases with no gene match: 3. The CDR3 is 15 residues long. Per germline, CDR1 SGHNT and CDR2 YYREEE (reference sequence). The CDR3: CASSSLAGGPNEQFF. The CDR3 DNA is TGTGCCAGCAGCTCACTAGCGGGAGGGCCCAATGAGCAGTTCTTC.

The chain has TRBV5-4 and TRBJ1-1; D is undetermined. Per the germline V gene, CDR1 is SGHNT and CDR2 is YYREEE (reference sequence). The CDR3 loop spans 13 amino acids. Between the trimmed V and J ends, which lost 2 bases and 1 base, there was a span of 6 bases. CDR3: CASSFHRNTEAFF. Here the CDR3 DNA reads TGTGCCAGCAGCTTTCACAGGAACACTGAAGCTTTCTTT. Looking up the rest from reference TRBV5-4 and TRBJ1-1 gives the full variable domain: ETGVTQSPTHLIKTRGQQVTLRCSSQSGHNTVSWYQQALGQGPQFIFQYYREEENGRGNFPPRFSGLQFPNYSSELNVNALELDDSALYLCASSFHRNTEAFFGQGTRLTVV.

The rearrangement uses TRBV28 and TRBJ2-7; 11 bases line up with TRBD2. The CDR3 consists of 15 residues. Germline V lookup: CDR1 MDHEN, CDR2 SYDVKM. Trimming cost V 6 bases and J 5 bases; bases outside gene matches: 9. The CDR3 spells CASRATSGSNHEQYF. CDR3 nucleotide sequence: TGTGCCAGCAGAGCTACTAGCGGGAGTAATCACGAGCAGTACTTC.

The rearrangement links TRBV7-2 to TRBJ1-1, with D possibly TRBD1 on 5 matching bases. V was cut by 3 bases and J by 8 bases, with 10 bases left in between. The CDR3 has 12 amino acids. Germline V gene lookup returns CDR1 SGHTA and CDR2 FQGNSA. Written as DNA, the CDR3 is TGTGCCAGCAGCTTTTTTGGGGCCGAAGCTTTCTTT. It codes for CASSFFGAEAFF.

This clone appeared once. The V gene is TRBV18, the J gene TRBJ1-1; D possibly corresponds to TRBD1 (6 bases). Germline-derived CDR1 and CDR2 are KGHSH and LQKENI. With 1 base removed from V and 5 bases from J, the gap between germline ends came to 17 bases. The CDR3 has 16 residues. The CDR3 nucleotides read TGTGCCAGCTCACCACTACTTAAGGGGGATCGGACTGAAGCTTTCTTT. Encoded protein: CASSPLLKGDRTEAFF.

This sequence joins TRBV10-3 and TRBJ1-2; tentative D call: TRBD1 (5 bases). The germline CDR1 and CDR2 sequences are ENHRY and SYGVKD. V lost 0 bases, J lost 7 bases, and 33 bases lay in between. This CDR3 contains 21 residues. For the CDR3, the DNA is TGTGCCATCAGTGAGTCGATCGTGAAATTCCCTATGCGCAGGGAAGTCGGTGGCTACACCTTC. It specifies CAISESIVKFPMRREVGGYTF.

The rearrangement links TRBV9 to TRBJ1-4; weak D call: TRBD1 (5 bases). Germline V lookup: CDR1 SGDLS, CDR2 YYNGEE. CDR3 length: 16 residues. With 0 bases removed from V and 0 bases from J, the gap between germline ends came to 9 bases. The CDR3 protein is CASSVGGSTTNEKLFF. CDR3 nucleotide sequence: TGTGCCAGCAGCGTAGGGGGCAGCACAACTAATGAAAAACTGTTTTTT. Variable domain in full (rest from reference TRBV9 and TRBJ1-4): DSGVTQTPKHLITATGQRVTLRCSPRSGDLSVYWYQQSLDQGLQFLIQYYNGEERAKGNILERFSAQQFPDLHSELNLSSLELGDSALYFCASSVGGSTTNEKLFFGSGTQLSVL.

This chain connects TRBV19 to TRBJ2-5, with 10 bases lining up with TRBD2. CDR3 length: 15 residues. Germline V gene lookup returns CDR1 LNHDA and CDR2 SQIVND (reference sequence). With 6 bases clipped from V and 9 bases from J, the junction kept 13 bases outside the gene matches. The CDR3 coding sequence is TGTGCCAGTAGCCCCGGGACTAGCGATTGGCAGGCCCAGTACTTC. Its translation is CASSPGTSDWQAQYF. Full variable domain (outside the CDR3, taken from reference TRBV19 and TRBJ2-5): DGGITQSPKYLFRKEGQNVTLSCEQNLNHDAMYWYRQDPGQGLRLIYYSQIVNDFQKGDIAEGYSVSREKKESFPLTVTSAQKNPTAFYLCASSPGTSDWQAQYFGPGTRLLVL.

This clone has only a few counts. This chain links TRBV5-6 with TRBJ1-4, with TRBD1 identical over 7 bases. The germline V gene encodes CDR1 SGHDT and CDR2 YYEEEE. The CDR3 covers 14 residues. V trimming: 7 bases; J trimming: 4 bases; junction bases outside the gene matches: 7. This chain's CDR3 is CASYRQGDNEKLFF. The DNA of the CDR3 is TGTGCCAGCTACCGACAGGGAGATAATGAAAAACTGTTTTTT.

J is TRBJ1-1 and V is TRBV28, with 10 bases fitting TRBD1. The CDR3 runs to 16 residues. Germline V gives CDR1 MDHEN, CDR2 SYDVKM. V trimming: 8 bases; J trimming: 4 bases; junction bases outside the gene matches: 13. In DNA form, the CDR3 reads TGTGCCAGCGGAAATTTCGACAGGGGGCACGGCACTGAAGCTTTCTTT. Protein sequence: CASGNFDRGHGTEAFF.